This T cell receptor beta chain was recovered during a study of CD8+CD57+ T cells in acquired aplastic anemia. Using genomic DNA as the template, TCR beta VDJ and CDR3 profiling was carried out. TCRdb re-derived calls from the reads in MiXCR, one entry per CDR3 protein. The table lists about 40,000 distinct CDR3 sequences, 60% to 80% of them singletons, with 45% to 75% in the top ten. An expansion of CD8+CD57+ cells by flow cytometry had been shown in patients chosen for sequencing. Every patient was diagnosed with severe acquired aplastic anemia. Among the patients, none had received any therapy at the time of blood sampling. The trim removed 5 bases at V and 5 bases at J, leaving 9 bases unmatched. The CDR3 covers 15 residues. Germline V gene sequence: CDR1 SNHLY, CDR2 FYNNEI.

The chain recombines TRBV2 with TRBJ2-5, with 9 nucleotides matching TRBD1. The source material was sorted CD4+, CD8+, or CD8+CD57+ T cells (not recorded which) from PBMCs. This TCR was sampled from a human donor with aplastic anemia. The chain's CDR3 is CASSSGQGSWETQYF. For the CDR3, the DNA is TGTGCCAGCAGTAGCGGACAGGGGTCCTGGGAGACCCAGTACTTC. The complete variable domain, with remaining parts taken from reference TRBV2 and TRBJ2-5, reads EPEVTQTPSHQVTQMGQEVILRCVPISNHLYFYWYRQILGQKVEFLVSFYNNEISEKSEIFDDQFSVERPDGSNFTLKIRSTKLEDSAMYFCASSSGQGSWETQYFGPGTRLLVL.